This is a list of T cell receptor beta chains from one sample in a study of beta chain features in type 1 diabetes. Assay used: immunoSEQ multiplex PCR; TCRdb lists only in-frame clones, some missing. The sample contains a few hundred thousand clones, around 15% of which appear only once. Sequenced: central memory CD4+ T cells from blood. All receptors come from a young man in good health. Each CDR3 is given with its conserved first and last residue. The order of the fields is V gene, J gene, clone size, D gene, CDR3 protein, CDR3 DNA. The D gene is left open where the match is weak. Clone size is given for some rows only: seen once, a few or many times, or a class if the clone is expanded.

V: TRBV5-1; J: TRBJ2-3; size: few; D: .; CDR3: CASSWGDRTDTQYF; DNA: TGCGCCAGCAGCTGGGGAGACCGCACAGATACGCAGTATTTT
V: TRBV11-2; J: TRBJ2-3; size: many; D: .; CDR3: CASHRDRAASTDTQYF; DNA: TGTGCCAGCCATAGGGATAGGGCGGCTAGCACAGATACGCAGTATTTT
V: TRBV7-9; J: TRBJ2-1; size: .; D: TRBD1; CDR3: CAISEGAFEQFF; DNA: TGTGCCATAAGCGAGGGGGCCTTTGAGCAGTTCTTC
V: TRBV10-2; J: TRBJ1-2; size: few; D: .; CDR3: CASIGTVPGYTF; DNA: TGCGCCAGCATAGGAACTGTGCCTGGCTACACCTTC
V: TRBV7-7; J: TRBJ2-3; size: .; D: .; CDR3: CASSLRWGRADTQYF; DNA: TGTGCCAGCAGCTTACGTTGGGGTAGGGCAGATACGCAGTATTTT
V: TRBV4-3; J: TRBJ1-6; size: many; D: TRBD1; CDR3: CASGTGNNSPLHF; DNA: TGCGCCAGCGGGACAGGGAATAATTCACCCCTCCACTTT
V: TRBV7-2; J: TRBJ1-2; size: few; D: TRBD1; CDR3: CASSWKGAQDYGYTF; DNA: TGTGCCAGCAGCTGGAAGGGGGCTCAGGACTATGGCTACACCTTC
V: TRBV15; J: TRBJ1-3; size: few; D: .; CDR3: CATSRERMFTIYF; DNA: TGTGCCACCAGCAGAGAGCGGATGTTCACCATATATTTT
V: TRBV6-6; J: TRBJ2-1; size: few; D: TRBD1; CDR3: CASSLGDSRYNEQFF; DNA: TGTGCCAGCAGCCTAGGGGACAGCCGCTACAATGAGCAGTTCTTC
V: TRBV5-6; J: TRBJ2-1; size: few; D: .; CDR3: CASSLSRTAYNEQFF; DNA: TGTGCCAGCAGCTTGTCGCGGACCGCCTACAATGAGCAGTTCTTC
V: TRBV5-4; J: TRBJ2-3; size: few; D: .; CDR3: CASSLAGPSTDTQYF; DNA: TGTGCCAGCAGCTTGGCCGGTCCAAGCACAGATACGCAGTATTTT
V: TRBV2; J: TRBJ1-1; size: few; D: .; CDR3: CAGDLGGNTEAFF; DNA: TGCGCAGGGGACCTGGGGGGGAACACTGAAGCTTTCTTT
V: TRBV7-3; J: TRBJ2-1; size: .; D: TRBD2; CDR3: CASSLLLAGGNEQFF; DNA: TGTGCCAGCAGCTTACTTCTAGCGGGAGGCAATGAGCAGTTCTTC
V: TRBV28; J: TRBJ1-4; size: .; D: TRBD1; CDR3: CASSLGGSEKLFF; DNA: TGTGCCAGCAGCTTAGGGGGCTCCGAAAAACTGTTTTTT
V: TRBV6-5; J: TRBJ1-1; size: few; D: TRBD1; CDR3: CASSIDRGQNTEAFF; DNA: TGTGCCAGCAGTATCGACAGGGGTCAGAACACTGAAGCTTTCTTT
V: TRBV7-2; J: TRBJ2-1; size: many; D: .; CDR3: CASSFSNRGPSYNEQFF; DNA: TGTGCCAGCAGCTTCAGCAACAGAGGGCCCTCCTACAATGAGCAGTTCTTC
V: TRBV18; J: TRBJ2-1; size: .; D: .; CDR3: CASSPRQSTSYNEQFF; DNA: TGTGCCAGCTCACCAAGACAATCCACCTCCTACAATGAGCAGTTCTTC
V: TRBV18; J: TRBJ2-3; size: .; D: .; CDR3: CASSPPTGTDTQYF; DNA: TGTGCCAGCTCACCACCGACGGGTACAGATACGCAGTATTTT
V: TRBV28; J: TRBJ2-1; size: many; D: TRBD2; CDR3: CVVAGGLSSYNEQFF; DNA: TGTGTTGTAGCGGGAGGGCTGAGCTCCTACAATGAGCAGTTCTTC
V: TRBV7-2; J: TRBJ1-3; size: .; D: .; CDR3: CASSLGQILAGNTIYF; DNA: TGTGCCAGCAGCTTAGGACAAATCCTGGCTGGAAACACCATATATTTT
V: TRBV7-3; J: TRBJ2-2; size: .; D: TRBD2; CDR3: CASSLRGGSMTGELFF; DNA: TGTGCCAGCAGCTTAAGGGGCGGGAGTATGACCGGGGAGCTGTTTTTT
V: TRBV11-3; J: TRBJ2-5; size: few; D: TRBD2; CDR3: CASSRETRGGLETQYF; DNA: TGTGCCAGCAGCCGTGAGACCCGCGGGGGGCTGGAGACCCAGTACTTC
V: TRBV4-3; J: TRBJ1-2; size: few; D: TRBD1; CDR3: CASSQIMGTGVMNYGYTF; DNA: TGCGCCAGCAGCCAAATCATGGGGACAGGGGTTATGAACTATGGCTACACCTTC
V: TRBV2; J: TRBJ2-1; size: .; D: TRBD1; CDR3: CASTPDRAYNEQFF; DNA: TGTGCCAGCACCCCGGACAGGGCATACAATGAGCAGTTCTTC
V: TRBV27; J: TRBJ2-2; size: few; D: .; CDR3: CASSNTWAGELFF; DNA: TGTGCCAGCAGTAACACTTGGGCGGGGGAGCTGTTTTTT
V: TRBV6-5; J: TRBJ1-1; size: few; D: .; CDR3: CASSYERGTEAFF; DNA: TGTGCCAGCAGTTACGAGCGGGGCACTGAAGCTTTCTTT
V: TRBV15; J: TRBJ2-1; size: .; D: TRBD2; CDR3: CATSSSGRIEQFF; DNA: TGTGCCACCAGCAGTAGCGGGAGGATTGAGCAGTTCTTC
V: TRBV27; J: TRBJ2-1; size: few; D: TRBD2; CDR3: CASSFWRGATYNEQFF; DNA: TGTGCCAGCAGTTTTTGGCGGGGGGCTACCTACAATGAGCAGTTCTTC
V: TRBV5-6; J: TRBJ2-5; size: .; D: .; CDR3: CASSLGSWETQYF; DNA: TGTGCCAGCAGCTTGGGTAGTTGGGAGACCCAGTACTTC
V: TRBV4-3; J: TRBJ1-2; size: few; D: .; CDR3: CASSQAFLGIQAKNGYTF; DNA: TGCGCCAGCAGCCAAGCCTTCCTGGGAATACAGGCAAAAAATGGCTACACCTTC
V: TRBV5-4; J: TRBJ1-1; size: .; D: .; CDR3: CASSLEGLSSMNTEAFF; DNA: TGTGCCAGCAGCTTGGAGGGATTGAGCTCCATGAACACTGAAGCTTTCTTT
V: TRBV4-3; J: TRBJ1-6; size: few; D: .; CDR3: CASTRWGGDNSPLHF; DNA: TGCGCCAGCACCCGGTGGGGGGGGGATAATTCACCCCTCCACTTT
V: TRBV7-9; J: TRBJ1-1; size: few; D: .; CDR3: CASRNRAGTEAFF; DNA: TGTGCCAGCAGGAACAGGGCGGGCACTGAAGCTTTCTTT
V: TRBV5-1; J: TRBJ2-7; size: .; D: .; CDR3: CASSLDGTGSWDEQYF; DNA: TGCGCCAGCAGCTTGGACGGGACTGGGAGTTGGGACGAGCAGTACTTC
V: TRBV5-1; J: TRBJ1-3; size: few; D: .; CDR3: CASSGGTPAAGNTIYF; DNA: TGCGCCAGCAGCGGGGGGACCCCGGCAGCTGGAAACACCATATATTTT
V: TRBV15; J: TRBJ1-6; size: few; D: .; CDR3: CATSRDVDGYSPLHF; DNA: TGTGCCACCAGCAGAGATGTAGACGGATATTCACCCCTCCACTTT
V: TRBV5-1; J: TRBJ1-2; size: .; D: .; CDR3: CASSQDGTVLGGYTF; DNA: TGCGCCAGCAGTCAGGATGGGACCGTGTTGGGTGGCTACACCTTC
V: TRBV25-1; J: TRBJ2-1; size: .; D: TRBD2; CDR3: CASSVAGGPANEQFF; DNA: TGTGCCAGCAGTGTGGCGGGAGGGCCAGCCAATGAGCAGTTCTTC
V: TRBV7-2; J: TRBJ2-7; size: .; D: TRBD1; CDR3: CASSRDRGSYEQYF; DNA: TGTGCCAGCAGCAGAGACAGGGGTTCCTACGAGCAGTACTTC
V: TRBV2; J: TRBJ1-5; size: many; D: TRBD1; CDR3: CASSPESGTGDF; DNA: TGTGCCAGCAGCCCGGAATCTGGGACAGGAGATTTT
V: TRBV7-2; J: TRBJ2-2; size: .; D: TRBD2; CDR3: CASSSRTSGGAVIGELFF; DNA: TGTGCCAGCAGCTCCCGGACTAGCGGGGGGGCCGTAATCGGGGAGCTGTTTTTT
V: TRBV5-4; J: TRBJ1-2; size: .; D: .; CDR3: CASSYNLGQNYGYTF; DNA: TGTGCCAGCAGCTACAATCTGGGGCAAAACTATGGCTACACCTTC
V: TRBV30; J: TRBJ2-1; size: few; D: .; CDR3: CAWGHYNEQFF; DNA: TGTGCCTGGGGCCACTACAATGAGCAGTTCTTC
V: TRBV7-2; J: TRBJ1-6; size: few; D: TRBD1; CDR3: CASSNSEHGTERNSPLHF; DNA: TGTGCCAGCAGCAATTCCGAACACGGGACAGAAAGAAATTCACCCCTCCACTTT
V: TRBV5-1; J: TRBJ2-3; size: few; D: .; CDR3: CASRWETTDTQYF; DNA: TGCGCCAGCAGATGGGAGACGACAGATACGCAGTATTTT
V: TRBV7-2; J: TRBJ1-4; size: .; D: TRBD1; CDR3: CASSSKPRTGGVRHEKLFF; DNA: TGTGCCAGCAGCTCCAAACCTAGGACAGGGGGCGTAAGACATGAAAAACTGTTTTTT
V: TRBV11-2; J: TRBJ1-2; size: few; D: .; CDR3: CASSLDLLGGGYTF; DNA: TGTGCCAGCAGCTTAGATCTGTTGGGTGGCGGCTACACCTTC
V: TRBV6-5; J: TRBJ2-7; size: .; D: .; CDR3: CASSYGGFGYEQYF; DNA: TGTGCCAGCAGTTACGGGGGGTTCGGCTACGAGCAGTACTTC
V: TRBV6-5; J: TRBJ2-1; size: .; D: TRBD2; CDR3: CASRRTSGNTNEQFF; DNA: TGTGCCAGCAGGAGGACTAGCGGAAATACCAATGAGCAGTTCTTC
V: TRBV5-1; J: TRBJ2-1; size: few; D: .; CDR3: CASGLDSTYNEQFF; DNA: TGCGCCAGCGGACTGGACAGTACCTACAATGAGCAGTTCTTC
V: TRBV4-3; J: TRBJ2-7; size: .; D: TRBD2; CDR3: CASSRTSGGVVLQYF; DNA: TGCGCCAGCAGCCGGACTAGCGGGGGGGTAGTGCTGCAGTACTTC
V: TRBV29-1; J: TRBJ1-2; size: few; D: .; CDR3: CSASSSAGSYGYTF; DNA: TGCAGCGCCTCGAGTTCGGCAGGGTCCTATGGCTACACCTTC
V: TRBV7-9; J: TRBJ1-6; size: .; D: .; CDR3: CASSALSNSPLHF; DNA: TGTGCCAGCAGCGCCCTGAGCAATTCACCCCTCCACTTT
V: TRBV7-7; J: TRBJ1-4; size: .; D: .; CDR3: CASSLEGGLFF; DNA: TGTGCCAGCAGCTTAGAGGGCGGACTGTTTTTT
V: TRBV9; J: TRBJ1-2; size: .; D: .; CDR3: CASSSGGTSGYNGYTF; DNA: TGTGCCAGCAGCTCCGGGGGAACGTCAGGTTACAATGGCTACACCTTC
V: TRBV11-2; J: TRBJ2-6; size: .; D: .; CDR3: CASSLRQHSGANVLTF; DNA: TGTGCCAGCAGCCTGAGACAGCACTCTGGGGCCAACGTCCTGACTTTC
V: TRBV7-3; J: TRBJ2-1; size: .; D: .; CDR3: CASSLTIHNEQFF; DNA: TGTGCCAGCAGCTTAACAATCCACAATGAGCAGTTCTTC